This entry lists 25 T cell receptor beta chains sequenced from one sample in a study of blood T cell repertoires in COVID-19. Here immunoSEQ multiplex PCR was the method, and the copy in TCRdb shows in-frame clones only, minus some. The data show under 300,000 clones, with around 82% seen just once and roughly 3.2% held by the top ten. The sequencing sample was made of PBMCs or T cells enriched from blood (not recorded which). Every receptor here comes from a man aged 45 to 65 who had recovered from COVID-19.

CDR3 sequence (DNA): TGTGCCAGCAAACATCGGGAGGACTATGGCTACACCTTC. The encoded protein is CASKHREDYGYTF. This rearrangement joins TRBV9 to TRBJ1-2; D remains unclear. Germline V gene lookup returns CDR1 SGDLS and CDR2 YYNGEE. V lost 6 bases and J 3 bases, leaving 12 bases between the germline ends. The CDR3 consists of 13 residues.

The chain carries TRBV3-1 (or the pseudogene TRBV3-2) and TRBJ2-7; 7 positions match TRBD1. The CDR3 length is 15 residues. Germline values: CDR1 LGHDT, CDR2 YNNKEL (reference sequence). V lost 1 base to trimming and J lost 0 bases; unmatched junction nucleotides: 3. The DNA for the CDR3 is TGTGCCAGCAGCCAAGGAGGGACAGCCTCCTACGAGCAGTACTTC. It codes for CASSQGGTASYEQYF.

J is TRBJ1-1 and V is TRBV2; possible D gene TRBD1, 5 bases. Trimming pared 4 bases from V and 1 base from J, leaving 13 bases between. The CDR3 runs 15 residues. Germline assignment: CDR1 SNHLY and CDR2 FYNNEI. The chain's CDR3 is CASSVGQTRNTEAFF. Here the CDR3 DNA reads TGTGCCAGCAGTGTGGGGCAAACAAGGAACACTGAAGCTTTCTTT.

The rearrangement links TRBV19 to TRBJ2-1; TRBD2 matches at 13 bases. V lost 5 bases, J lost 2 bases, and 3 bases stayed unmatched. The CDR3 contains 16 residues. Germline values: CDR1 LNHDA, CDR2 SQIVND (reference sequence). The CDR3 sequence: CASSLLAGGTYNEQFF. CDR3 nucleotide sequence: TGTGCCAGTAGTCTACTAGCGGGGGGGACCTACAATGAGCAGTTCTTC.

V gene TRBV18 combines with J gene TRBJ2-6; 11 bases fit TRBD1. The trim removed 2 bases at V and 2 bases at J, leaving 5 bases unmatched. The CDR3 totals 18 residues. The germline CDR1 and CDR2 sequences are KGHSH and LQKENI. The CDR3 coding sequence is TGTGCCAGCTCACCATATATGGGACAGGGGGCTGGGGCCAACGTCCTGACTTTC. This sequence encodes CASSPYMGQGAGANVLTF.

This sequence joins TRBV10-1 and TRBJ2-7, with 7 positions matching TRBD2. The CDR3 length is 14 residues. V lost 2 bases, J lost 2 bases, and 3 bases stayed unmatched. Germline CDR1 reads WNHNN; CDR2 reads SYGVQD (reference sequence). This CDR3 is CASSEAGVTYEQYF. The CDR3 DNA follows: TGCGCCAGCAGTGAGGCGGGAGTGACCTACGAGCAGTACTTC.

The genes are TRBV28 and TRBJ1-4; D is unclear. Germline V CDR1 and CDR2: MDHEN, SYDVKM. This CDR3 spans 13 amino acids. V dropped 3 bases and J dropped 3 bases, with 5 bases sitting between them. CDR3 residues: CASSFPANEKLFF. The CDR3, as DNA: TGTGCCAGCAGTTTCCCCGCTAATGAAAAACTGTTTTTT.

This clone was detected only a few times. V usage is TRBV18 and J usage is TRBJ1-4, with a possible D match to TRBD1 (5 bases). The V gene's germline CDR1 is KGHSH and CDR2 LQKENI. V lost 2 bases and J 9 bases, leaving 19 bases between the germline ends. CDR3 length: 16 residues. Here the CDR3 reads CASSPRATGDLKKLFF. As DNA, the CDR3 is TGTGCCAGCTCACCAAGGGCCACGGGGGATTTGAAAAAACTGTTTTTT. Together with reference TRBV18 and TRBJ1-4, the CDR3 gives the full variable domain: NAGVMQNPRHLVRRRGQEARLRCSPMKGHSHVYWYRQLPEEGLKFMVYLQKENIIDESGMPKERFSAEFPKEGPSILRIQQVVRGDSAAYFCASSPRATGDLKKLFFGSGTQLSVL.

The rearrangement uses TRBV11-3 and TRBJ2-3; 7 nucleotides match TRBD1. CDR1 is SGHNT and CDR2 is YENEEA in the germline V gene. The ends lost 3 bases at V and 3 bases at J; junction bases unmatched: 6. CDR3 size: 15 residues. Written as DNA, the CDR3 is TGTGCCAGCAGCTTTAGACAGGGAAGAACAGATACGCAGTATTTT. Protein product: CASSFRQGRTDTQYF.

As for this clone: The sample holds other DNA sequences that translate to the same CDR3. The CDR3 DNA reads TGTGCCAGCAGCTTGGTAGGGGTGAACACTGAAGCTTTCTTT. It translates to CASSLVGVNTEAFF. The V call is TRBV5-4, the J call TRBJ1-1, with D possibly matching TRBD1 (5 bases). V gave up 0 bases and J gave up 0 bases, with 6 bases separating them. The CDR3 length is 14 residues. In germline, CDR1 is SGHNT, CDR2 YYREEE (reference sequence).

This chain uses TRBV5-1 with TRBJ2-5; D is possibly TRBD2 (5 bases). This CDR3 comprises 14 residues. Looked up from germline, CDR1 is SGHRS and CDR2 is YFSETQ. Between the trimmed V and J ends, which lost 4 bases and 7 bases, there was a span of 17 bases. CDR3 in DNA: TGCGCCAGCAGCCCGGGGAGAAGCTTGGGGACCCAGTACTTC. Residues: CASSPGRSLGTQYF.

The chain carries TRBV19 and TRBJ2-2; 11 bases map to TRBD1. V lost 6 bases and J lost 5; bases outside the gene matches: 2. This CDR3 has 14 amino acids. Germline CDR1 reads LNHDA; CDR2 reads SQIVND (reference sequence). CDR3 residues: CASRDRGRTGELFF. CDR3 coding DNA: TGTGCCAGTAGGGACAGGGGGCGGACCGGGGAGCTGTTTTTT.

This clone has only one observation. The CDR3 sequence is CASSFGDNNSPLHF. CDR3 coding DNA: TGCGCCAGCAGCTTCGGGGATAATAATTCACCCCTCCACTTT. The chain couples TRBV5-1 to TRBJ1-6; D gene ambiguous. Trimming removed 2 bases from V and 5 bases from J, with 8 bases in between. Germline V lookup: CDR1 SGHRS, CDR2 YFSETQ. This CDR3 is built from 14 residues.

V is TRBV19 and J is TRBJ2-1; weak D call: TRBD2 (7 bases). V lost 6 bases to trimming and J lost 10 bases, with 19 bases between them. CDR1 and CDR2 from the germline V gene are LNHDA and SQIVND (reference sequence). This CDR3 is built from 14 residues. In DNA form, the CDR3 reads TGTGCCAGTAGCCGAGTGGGGGGGGCCGGAGAGCAGTTCTTC. Translating it yields CASSRVGGAGEQFF.

This clone was detected a few times. The J gene is TRBJ1-3, the V gene TRBV4-2, with unresolved D. The germline V gene has CDR1 LGHNA and CDR2 YNFKEQ. There are 15 residues in the CDR3. Trimming took 4 bases from V and 4 from J, leaving 14 bases between them. The CDR3 spells CASSPLGGLGNTIYF. Here the CDR3 DNA reads TGTGCCAGCAGCCCTCTAGGAGGATTAGGAAACACCATATATTTT.

This clone has only one observation. This sequence joins TRBV27 and TRBJ2-1; 9 nucleotides agree with TRBD2. Germline V gene sequence: CDR1 MNHEY, CDR2 SMNVEV (reference sequence). The CDR3 totals 17 residues. V lost 6 bases and J lost 3; bases outside the gene matches: 12. CDR3 region: CASSPYSRSGSYNEQFF. For the CDR3, the DNA is TGTGCCAGCAGCCCCTATTCCCGTAGCGGGAGCTACAATGAGCAGTTCTTC.

This sequence joins TRBV20-1 and TRBJ2-5, with 11 bases identical to TRBD2. Germline-derived CDR1 and CDR2 are DFQATT and SNEGSKA (reference sequence). After removal of 3 bases from V and 5 bases from J, the junction contained 11 bases not matched to a gene. The CDR3 runs 16 residues. The CDR3: CSASVAGGPREETQYF. Written as DNA, the CDR3 is TGCAGTGCTAGTGTAGCGGGAGGGCCTCGGGAGGAGACCCAGTACTTC.

The genes are TRBV10-3 and TRBJ2-7; D possibly corresponds to TRBD1 (6 bases). Germline values: CDR1 ENHRY, CDR2 SYGVKD. The CDR3 is 13 amino acids. The germline V and J ends were trimmed by 4 bases and 5 bases, with 12 bases remaining between them. Written as DNA, the CDR3 is TGTGCCATCAGTGGGGGGCGACAGGACGAGCAGTACTTC. Amino acids: CAISGGRQDEQYF.

The V call is TRBV5-1, the J call TRBJ1-4, with a weak D call TRBD1 (5 bases). CDR1 and CDR2 (germline): SGHRS, YFSETQ. V was clipped by 4 bases and J by 7 bases, with 14 bases between them. The CDR3 runs 14 residues. This chain's CDR3 is CASSPRARGEKLFF. For the CDR3, the DNA is TGCGCCAGCAGCCCCAGGGCGAGAGGTGAAAAACTGTTTTTT.

This chain joins TRBV24-1 and TRBJ1-4, with 8 bases lining up with TRBD1. In germline, CDR1 is KGHDR, CDR2 SFDVKD. CDR3 length: 15 amino acids. Trimming cost V 6 bases and J 7 bases; bases outside gene matches: 9. As DNA, the CDR3 is TGTGCCACCAGTACCTCCGGGACAGGAGCTGAAAAACTGTTTTTT. Protein sequence: CATSTSGTGAEKLFF.

The chain recombines TRBV28 with TRBJ2-1, with 11 bases matching TRBD2. Germline loops: CDR1 MDHEN, CDR2 SYDVKM. V lost 5 bases, J lost 3 bases, and 3 bases stayed unmatched. This CDR3 is built from 15 residues. CDR3 sequence: CASSGTSGFYNEQFF. In nucleotides, the CDR3 is TGTGCCAGCAGTGGGACTAGCGGATTCTACAATGAGCAGTTCTTC.

The V and J genes are TRBV7-2 and TRBJ1-5; D is perhaps TRBD1 (6 bases). Trimming stripped 5 bases from V and 4 bases from J, with 15 bases between. From germline, CDR1 is SGHTA and CDR2 FQGNSA. This CDR3 has 15 amino acids. CDR3 sequence reads: CASSQTGMSNQPQHF. Here the CDR3 DNA reads TGTGCCAGCAGCCAAACAGGGATGTCGAATCAGCCCCAGCATTTT.

This chain links TRBV5-1 with TRBJ2-7; D is ambiguous. The germline CDR1 and CDR2 sequences are SGHRS and YFSETQ. V was clipped by 4 bases and J by 3 bases, with 11 bases between them. The CDR3 has 13 residues. In DNA, the CDR3 is TGCGCCAGCAGCCTGGAAATAAACTACGAGCAGTACTTC. Its protein is CASSLEINYEQYF. Filled out from reference TRBV5-1 and TRBJ2-7, the complete variable domain reads KAGVTQTPRYLIKTRGQQVTLSCSPISGHRSVSWYQQTPGQGLQFLFEYFSETQRNKGNFPGRFSGRQFSNSRSEMNVSTLELGDSALYLCASSLEINYEQYFGPGTRLTVT.

This clone came up once. This chain joins TRBV19 and TRBJ1-5; possible D gene TRBD1, 6 bases. The CDR3 has 17 amino acids. Trimming left V 5 bases short and J 0 bases short, with 17 bases between. Germline loops: CDR1 LNHDA, CDR2 SQIVND (reference sequence). The CDR3 DNA reads as TGTGCCAGTAGTCCGCCACGACAGGTTTATAGCAATCAGCCCCAGCATTTT. Residues: CASSPPRQVYSNQPQHF.

The chain couples TRBV10-3 to TRBJ1-2; D is undetermined. CDR3 length equals 15 residues. The V end was cut by 4 bases, the J end by 0 bases, with 12 bases between. CDR1 ENHRY and CDR2 SYGVKD come from the germline V gene. The CDR3 sequence: CAISGTREANYGYTF. The CDR3 DNA reads as TGTGCCATCAGTGGGACGAGGGAAGCTAACTATGGCTACACCTTC.